This T cell receptor (beta chain) was sequenced during a study of T cells after posttransplantation cyclophosphamide. CDR1 and CDR2 (germline): SGHNT, YYREEE (reference sequence). CDR3 size: 15 residues. V shed 2 bases, J shed 7 bases, and the junction held 9 bases outside the gene matches. Points from the study as a whole: Recipient CMV seropositivity and CMV reactivation strongly tracked TRB clonality. TRB overlap between skin or GI tissue T cells and blood was limited.

The protocol was immunoSEQ multiplex PCR, while the TCRdb copy is restricted to in-frame clones and leaves out a portion. Here the sample spans some 53,000 clones, just over 85% being singletons. About this clone: Its antigen is undetermined.

The V call is TRBV5-4, the J call TRBJ1-2; 9 bases line up with TRBD1. The material sequenced was PBMCs. The source of this sequence is a man aged 25 to 40 with a blood cancer, CMV-positive, and with a related stem cell donor. The CDR3 sequence is CASSFRDRDRLGYTF. For the CDR3, the DNA is TGTGCCAGCAGCTTCCGGGACAGGGATCGGCTTGGCTACACCTTC.